This T cell receptor (beta chain) was captured by sequencing in a study of immune cell composition in non-small cell lung cancer. Study-wide background: Tumours were mainly lung adenocarcinoma or squamous cell carcinoma. General study points: Lung squamous cell carcinoma tumours had significantly higher top 10 clone scores and productive clonality than lung adenocarcinoma. Tumour TCR-beta clonality was not significantly tied to smoking pack-years.

As concerns this clone: The antigen remains unidentified.

Measured with immunoSEQ multiplex PCR; TCRdb has only the in-frame clones, and not every one. The repertoire consists of 2,000 to 2,500 clones, with 78% occurring once and the leading ten covering about 9.7%. In germline, CDR1 is MGHRA, CDR2 YSYEKL. The CDR3 is 14 amino acids. V lost 0 bases, J lost 3 bases, and 8 bases lay in between. The sequenced material came from lung tumor tissue. The sequence was collected from a human donor with non-small cell lung cancer. The genes are TRBV4-1 and TRBJ1-2; D gene uncertain. CDR3 in amino acids: CASSQDGLYYGYTF. The CDR3 bases are TGCGCCAGCAGCCAAGATGGACTTTACTATGGCTACACCTTC.